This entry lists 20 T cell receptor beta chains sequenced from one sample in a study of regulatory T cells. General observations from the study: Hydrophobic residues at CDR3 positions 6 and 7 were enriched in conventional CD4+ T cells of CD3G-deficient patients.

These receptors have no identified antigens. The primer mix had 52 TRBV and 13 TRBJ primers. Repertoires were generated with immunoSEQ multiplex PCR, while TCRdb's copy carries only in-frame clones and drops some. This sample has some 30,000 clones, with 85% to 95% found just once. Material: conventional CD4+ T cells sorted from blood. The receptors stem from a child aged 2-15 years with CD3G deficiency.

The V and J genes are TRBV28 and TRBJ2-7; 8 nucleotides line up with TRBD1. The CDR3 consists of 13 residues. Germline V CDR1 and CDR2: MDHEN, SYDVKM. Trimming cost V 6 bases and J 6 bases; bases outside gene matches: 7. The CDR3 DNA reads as TGTGCCAGCAGGGGGACAGGAACAATCGAGCAGTACTTC. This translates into CASRGTGTIEQYF.

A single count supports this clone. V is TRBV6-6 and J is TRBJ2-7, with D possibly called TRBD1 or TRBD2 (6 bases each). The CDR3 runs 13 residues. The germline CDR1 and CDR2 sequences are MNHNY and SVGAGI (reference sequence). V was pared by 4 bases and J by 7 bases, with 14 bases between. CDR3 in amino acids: CASSLYRGGEQYF. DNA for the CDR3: TGTGCCAGCAGTTTATATCGAGGGGGGGAGCAGTACTTC.

This chain's CDR3 is CASSVQGTTEAFF. The CDR3 DNA reads as TGTGCCAGCAGTGTCCAGGGGACCACTGAAGCTTTCTTT. The gene calls are TRBV6-1 and TRBJ1-1; perhaps TRBD1 as D (6 bases). The CDR3 loop spans 13 amino acids. The V end lost 4 bases, the J end lost 4 bases, and 10 bases lay between the germline ends. Germline V gene data show CDR1 as MNHNS and CDR2 as SASEGT.

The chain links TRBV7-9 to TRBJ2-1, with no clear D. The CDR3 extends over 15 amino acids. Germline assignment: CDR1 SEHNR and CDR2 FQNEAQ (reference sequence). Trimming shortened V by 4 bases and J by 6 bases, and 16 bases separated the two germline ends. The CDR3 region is CASSSWSPLANEQFF. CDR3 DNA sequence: TGTGCCAGCAGCTCATGGAGCCCTCTGGCCAATGAGCAGTTCTTC. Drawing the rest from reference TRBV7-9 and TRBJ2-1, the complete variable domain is DTGVSQNPRHKITKRGQNVTFRCDPISEHNRLYWYRQTLGQGPEFLTYFQNEAQLEKSRLLSDRFSAERPKGSFSTLEIQRTEQGDSAMYLCASSSWSPLANEQFFGPGTRLTVL.

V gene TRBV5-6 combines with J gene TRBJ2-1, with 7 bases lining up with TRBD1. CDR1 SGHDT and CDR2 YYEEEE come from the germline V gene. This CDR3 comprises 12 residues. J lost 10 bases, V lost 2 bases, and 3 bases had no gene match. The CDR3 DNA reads TGTGCCAGCAGCTTTTACAGGGGCGAGCAGTTCTTC. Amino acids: CASSFYRGEQFF.

The CDR3 DNA sequence: TGTGCCAGTAGTTCCAGGAACACCGGGGAGCTGTTTTTT. Encoded protein: CASSSRNTGELFF. The V and J genes are TRBV19 and TRBJ2-2; D remains ambiguous. This CDR3 region has 13 residues. Trimming left V 5 bases short and J 1 base short, with 5 bases between. The germline V gene has CDR1 LNHDA and CDR2 SQIVND (reference sequence).

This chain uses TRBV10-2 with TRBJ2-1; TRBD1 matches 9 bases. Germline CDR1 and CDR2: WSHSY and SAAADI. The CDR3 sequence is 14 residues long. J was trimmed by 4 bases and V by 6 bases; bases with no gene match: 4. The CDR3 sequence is CASRTGGNYNEQFF. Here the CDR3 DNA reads TGCGCCAGCAGGACAGGGGGTAATTACAATGAGCAGTTCTTC.

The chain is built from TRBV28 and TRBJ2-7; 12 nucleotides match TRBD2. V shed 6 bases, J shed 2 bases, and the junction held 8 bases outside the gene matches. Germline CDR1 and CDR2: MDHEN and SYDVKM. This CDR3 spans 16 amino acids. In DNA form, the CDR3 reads TGTGCCAGCAGCATAACTAGCGGGAGGCTCCCCTACGAGCAGTACTTC. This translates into CASSITSGRLPYEQYF.

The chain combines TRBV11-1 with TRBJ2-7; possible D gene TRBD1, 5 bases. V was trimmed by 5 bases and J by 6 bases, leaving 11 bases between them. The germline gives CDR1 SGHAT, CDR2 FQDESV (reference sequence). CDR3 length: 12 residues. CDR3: CASSHRWGEQYF. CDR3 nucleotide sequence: TGTGCCAGCAGCCACAGGTGGGGCGAGCAGTACTTC. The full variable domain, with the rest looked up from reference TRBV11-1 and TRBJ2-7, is EAEVAQSPRYKITEKSQAVAFWCDPISGHATLYWYRQILGQGPELLVQFQDESVVDDSQLPKDRFSAERLKGVDSTLKIQPAELGDSAMYLCASSHRWGEQYFGPGTRLTVT.

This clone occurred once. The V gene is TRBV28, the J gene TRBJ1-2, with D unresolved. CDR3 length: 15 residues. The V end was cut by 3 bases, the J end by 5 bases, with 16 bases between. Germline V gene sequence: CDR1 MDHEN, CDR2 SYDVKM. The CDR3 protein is CASSFSEVGPYGYTF. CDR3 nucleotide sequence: TGTGCCAGCAGTTTCTCGGAGGTCGGACCTTATGGCTACACCTTC.

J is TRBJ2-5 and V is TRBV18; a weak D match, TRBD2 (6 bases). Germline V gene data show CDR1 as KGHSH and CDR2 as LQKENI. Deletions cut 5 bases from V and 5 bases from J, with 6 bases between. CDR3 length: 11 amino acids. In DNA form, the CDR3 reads TGTGCCAGCTCAGCGGGGGAGACCCAGTACTTC. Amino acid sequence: CASSAGETQYF. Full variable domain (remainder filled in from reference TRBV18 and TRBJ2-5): NAGVMQNPRHLVRRRGQEARLRCSPMKGHSHVYWYRQLPEEGLKFMVYLQKENIIDESGMPKERFSAEFPKEGPSILRIQQVVRGDSAAYFCASSAGETQYFGPGTRLLVL.

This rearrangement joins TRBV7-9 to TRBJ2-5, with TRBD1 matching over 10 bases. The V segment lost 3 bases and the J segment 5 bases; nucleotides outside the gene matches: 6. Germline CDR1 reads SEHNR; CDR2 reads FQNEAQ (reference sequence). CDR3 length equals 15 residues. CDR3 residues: CASSLGQGQGETQYF. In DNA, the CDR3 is TGTGCCAGCAGCTTGGGACAGGGGCAGGGGGAGACCCAGTACTTC.

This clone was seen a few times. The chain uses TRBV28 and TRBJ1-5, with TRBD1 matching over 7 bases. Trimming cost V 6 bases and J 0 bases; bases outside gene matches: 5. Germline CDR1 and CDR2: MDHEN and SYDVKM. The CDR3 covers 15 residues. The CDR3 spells CASRRQGASNQPQHF. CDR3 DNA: TGTGCCAGCAGACGACAGGGCGCTAGCAATCAGCCCCAGCATTTT.

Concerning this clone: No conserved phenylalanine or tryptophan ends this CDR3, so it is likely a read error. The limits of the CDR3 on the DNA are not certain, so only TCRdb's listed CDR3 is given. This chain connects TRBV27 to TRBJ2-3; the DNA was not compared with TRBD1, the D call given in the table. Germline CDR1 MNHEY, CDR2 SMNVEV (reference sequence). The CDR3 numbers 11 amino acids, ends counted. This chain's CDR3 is CASIEGTGSFY.

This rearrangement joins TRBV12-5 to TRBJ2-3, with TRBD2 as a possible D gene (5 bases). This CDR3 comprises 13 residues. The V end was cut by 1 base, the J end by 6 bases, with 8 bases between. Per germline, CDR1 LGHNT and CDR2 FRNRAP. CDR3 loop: CASGLGTGDTQYF. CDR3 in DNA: TGTGCTAGTGGTTTGGGGACGGGGGATACGCAGTATTTT.

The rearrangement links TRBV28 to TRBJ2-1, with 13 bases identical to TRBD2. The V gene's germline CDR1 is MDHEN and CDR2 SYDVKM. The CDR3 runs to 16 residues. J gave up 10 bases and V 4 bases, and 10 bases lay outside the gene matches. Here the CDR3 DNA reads TGTGCCAGCAGTTCCGCCGGACTAGCGGGAGATAAGGAGCAGTTCTTC. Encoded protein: CASSSAGLAGDKEQFF.

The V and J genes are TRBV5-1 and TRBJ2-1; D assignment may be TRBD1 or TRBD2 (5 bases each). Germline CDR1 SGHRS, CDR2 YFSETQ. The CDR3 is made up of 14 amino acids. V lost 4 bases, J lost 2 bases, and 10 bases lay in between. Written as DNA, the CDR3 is TGCGCCAGCAGCGCCCTGGGACCCTACAATGAGCAGTTCTTC. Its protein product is CASSALGPYNEQFF.

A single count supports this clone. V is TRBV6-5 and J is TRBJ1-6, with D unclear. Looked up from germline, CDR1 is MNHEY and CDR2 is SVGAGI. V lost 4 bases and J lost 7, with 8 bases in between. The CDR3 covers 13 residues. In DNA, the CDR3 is TGTGCCAGCAGTTTCGGACGGAATTCACCCCTCCACTTT. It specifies CASSFGRNSPLHF.

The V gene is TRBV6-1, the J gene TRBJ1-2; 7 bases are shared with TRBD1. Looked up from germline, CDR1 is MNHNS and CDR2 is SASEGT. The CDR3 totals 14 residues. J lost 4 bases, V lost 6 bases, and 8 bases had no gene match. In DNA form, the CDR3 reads TGTGCCAGCAGCGCAAGACAGGGTACCTATGGCTACACCTTC. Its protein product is CASSARQGTYGYTF.

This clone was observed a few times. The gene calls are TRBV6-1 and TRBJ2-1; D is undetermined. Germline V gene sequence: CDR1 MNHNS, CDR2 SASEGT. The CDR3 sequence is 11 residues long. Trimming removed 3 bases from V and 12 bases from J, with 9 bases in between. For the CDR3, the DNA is TGTGCCAGCAGTGATTGGTGGGCGCAGTTCTTC. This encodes CASSDWWAQFF.